This entry features one T cell receptor beta chain sequence. Repertoires were generated with immunoSEQ multiplex PCR, while TCRdb's copy carries only in-frame clones and drops some. Counted here are roughly 160,000 clones, under 90% occurring once; the ten biggest clones make up around a sixth. V lost 5 bases, J lost 10 bases, and 15 bases lay in between. Germline CDR1 SGHTA, CDR2 FQGNSA. This CDR3 comprises 13 residues. The data originate from a study of blood T cell repertoires in COVID-19. The chain uses TRBV7-2 and TRBJ1-5; D gene uncertain. The sequenced material came from PBMCs or T cells enriched from blood (not recorded which). The receptor comes from a man in his 60s who had recovered from COVID-19. In DNA, the CDR3 is TGTGCCAGCAGCGCCGACTTGACTTATCCCCAGCATTTT. It translates to CASSADLTYPQHF.